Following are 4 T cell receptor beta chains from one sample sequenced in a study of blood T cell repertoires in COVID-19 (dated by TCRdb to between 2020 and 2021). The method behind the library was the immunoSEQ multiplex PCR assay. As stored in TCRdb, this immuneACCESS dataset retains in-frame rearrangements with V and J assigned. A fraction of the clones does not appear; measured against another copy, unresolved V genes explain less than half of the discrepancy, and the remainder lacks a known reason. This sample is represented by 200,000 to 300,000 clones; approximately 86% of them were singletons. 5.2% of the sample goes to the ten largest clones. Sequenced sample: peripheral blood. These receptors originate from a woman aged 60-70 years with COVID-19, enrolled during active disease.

CDR3 DNA: TGTGCCAGCAGCGTAGCAGGGCAGGGGCTCGGTGAAAAACTGTTTTTT. This gives the protein CASSVAGQGLGEKLFF. The chain uses TRBV9 and TRBJ1-4; D perhaps matches TRBD1 (6 bases). CDR3 size: 16 residues. Germline CDR1 reads SGDLS; CDR2 reads YYNGEE. Between the trimmed V and J ends, which lost 0 bases and 7 bases, there was a span of 16 bases.

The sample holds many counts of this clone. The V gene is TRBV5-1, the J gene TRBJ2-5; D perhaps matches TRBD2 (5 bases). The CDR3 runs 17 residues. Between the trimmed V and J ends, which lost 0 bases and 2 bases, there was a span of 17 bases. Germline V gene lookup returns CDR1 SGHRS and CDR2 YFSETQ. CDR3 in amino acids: CASSLGFIRGTQETQYF. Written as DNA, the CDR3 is TGCGCCAGCAGCTTGGGTTTTATCCGGGGAACGCAAGAGACCCAGTACTTC.

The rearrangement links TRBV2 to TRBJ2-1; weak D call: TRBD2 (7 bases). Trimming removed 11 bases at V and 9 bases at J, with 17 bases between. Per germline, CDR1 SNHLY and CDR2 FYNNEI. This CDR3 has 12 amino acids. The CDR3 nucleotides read TGTGCCGGAGGGGGGGAGGGCCGTGAGCAGTTCTTC. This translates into CAGGGEGREQFF.

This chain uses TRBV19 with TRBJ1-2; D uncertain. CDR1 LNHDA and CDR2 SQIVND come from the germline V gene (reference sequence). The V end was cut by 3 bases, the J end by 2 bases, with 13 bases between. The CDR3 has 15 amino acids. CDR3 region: CASSIAARKNYGYTF. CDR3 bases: TGTGCCAGTAGTATCGCGGCACGGAAAAACTATGGCTACACCTTC.